This TCR beta chain was identified during a study of regulatory T cells in long-lasting Graves disease. Time point specified: newly diagnosed GD, antithyroid drugs for less than 3 months. RNA isolated from PBMCs was used to make the TCR library. Regarding this clonotype: Its antigen remains unknown.

According to the study, TCR beta libraries were built with iRepertoire HTBI primers and CDR3-region Arm-PCR. TCRdb reanalysed the multiplex PCR reads using MiXCR and keeps one entry per CDR3 protein. The sample yields 350,000 to 450,000 distinct CDR3 sequences, approximately 15% seen once. V lost 1 base to trimming and J lost 7 bases, with 9 bases between them. This CDR3 has 13 amino acids. Germline CDR1 is KGHDR and CDR2 is SFDVKD. Study outcomes and limitations: There were preferences for TRBV28, TRBJ1-2 and TRBJ2-5 in persistent disease.

These data also formed part of another study, on T cells in Graves' hyperthyroidism and ophthalmopathy. That paper states: Uncontrolled infection, other autoimmune disease, pregnancy or lactation excluded patients. Clinical symptoms, serum thyroxine, TRAb, thyroid ultrasound and orbital computed tomography established diagnosis. The study used the HTBI primer set for a first-round RT-PCR of the TCR CDR3.

The chain links TRBV24-1 to TRBJ1-1; D is possibly TRBD1 (6 bases). This material consisted of peripheral blood mononuclear cells (PBMCs), taken at new diagnosis, from a patient treated with antithyroid drugs. This receptor was taken from a young woman with Graves disease. The CDR3 loop reads CATSDFSQGEAFF. In nucleotides, the CDR3 is TGTGCCACCAGTGATTTCTCACAGGGTGAAGCTTTCTTT.